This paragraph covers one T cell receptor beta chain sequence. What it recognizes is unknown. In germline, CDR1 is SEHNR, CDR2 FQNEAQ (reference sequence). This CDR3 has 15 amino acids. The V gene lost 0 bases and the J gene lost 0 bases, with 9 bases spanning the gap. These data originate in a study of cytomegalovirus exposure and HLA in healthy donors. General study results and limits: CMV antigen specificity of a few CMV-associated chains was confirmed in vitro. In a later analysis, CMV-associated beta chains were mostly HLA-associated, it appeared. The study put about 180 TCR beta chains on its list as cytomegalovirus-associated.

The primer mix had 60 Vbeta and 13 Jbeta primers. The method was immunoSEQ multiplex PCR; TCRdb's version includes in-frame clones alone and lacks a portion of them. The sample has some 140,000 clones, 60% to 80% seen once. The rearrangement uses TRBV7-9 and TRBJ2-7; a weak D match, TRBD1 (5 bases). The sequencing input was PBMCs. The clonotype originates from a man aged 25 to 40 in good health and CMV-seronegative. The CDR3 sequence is CASSLAQGGSYEQYF. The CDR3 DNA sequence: TGTGCCAGCAGCTTAGCTCAGGGTGGCTCCTACGAGCAGTACTTC.